These 24 T cell receptor beta chains originate from one sample sequenced in a study of blood T cell repertoires in COVID-19. TCRdb's table, derived via immunoSEQ multiplex PCR, lists solely in-frame clones and lacks some. The sample contains about 130,000 clones, around nine tenths of which appear only once. Sequenced input: peripheral blood. These receptors were taken from a man aged 45 to 65 with COVID-19, enrolled during active disease.

The V and J genes are TRBV6-2 or TRBV6-3 and TRBJ2-7; TRBD2 matches 7 bases. V was pared by 4 bases and J by 0 bases, with 3 bases of the junction left unmatched. The CDR3 is 14 residues long. CDR1 is MNHEY, CDR2 SVGEGT, per germline. CDR3 sequence: CASSSAGNSYEQYF. The DNA of the CDR3 is TGTGCCAGCAGTTCAGCGGGAAACTCCTACGAGCAGTACTTC.

The chain uses TRBV1 and TRBJ2-1; no check of the table's D call, TRBD2, against the DNA was made. TRBV1 represents a pseudogene. There are 21 residues in the CDR3. The CDR3 reads CTSSQFIRLAGGTSSYNEQFF. For the CDR3, the DNA is TGCACCAGCAGCCAATTTATTCGACTAGCGGGAGGTACAAGCTCCTACAATGAGCAGTTCTTC.

This chain uses TRBV5-1 with TRBJ2-3; 16 bases match TRBD2. CDR3 size: 18 residues. Germline V gene data show CDR1 as SGHRS and CDR2 as YFSETQ. Losses at the gene ends were 4 bases for V and 4 bases for J; bases not matched to a gene: 9. Here the CDR3 reads CASSTGLAGGPLSDTQYF. CDR3 in DNA: TGCGCCAGCAGCACGGGACTAGCGGGAGGGCCTTTGTCAGATACGCAGTATTTT.

The J gene is TRBJ2-3, the V gene TRBV11-2; D possibly corresponds to TRBD2 (6 bases). This CDR3 comprises 17 residues. V dropped 5 bases and J dropped 0 bases, with 18 bases sitting between them. Per the germline V gene, CDR1 is SGHAT and CDR2 is FQNNGV. The CDR3 nucleotides are TGTGCCAGCAGCCCTCCGAAGGGGAGCGGGAGCACAGATACGCAGTATTTT. The encoded protein is CASSPPKGSGSTDTQYF.

The rearrangement joins TRBV5-1 to TRBJ2-7; 9 nucleotides match TRBD1. Germline CDR1 is SGHRS and CDR2 is YFSETQ. The length of the CDR3 is 15 residues. V was pared by 1 base and J by 6 bases, with 8 bases of the junction left unmatched. The CDR3 region is CASSLSGTGSSEQYF. The CDR3 DNA is TGCGCCAGCAGCTTGTCCGGGACAGGGTCGTCCGAGCAGTACTTC.

V and J are TRBV6-5 and TRBJ2-1; D unresolved. The germline V gene encodes CDR1 MNHEY and CDR2 SVGAGI. V was pared by 2 bases and J by 6 bases, with 2 bases between. CDR3 length equals 11 residues. In DNA, the CDR3 is TGTGCCAGCAGTTACCTCAATGAGCAGTTCTTC. As protein: CASSYLNEQFF.

This clone was counted a single time. The chain uses TRBV24-1 and TRBJ2-1; 8 nucleotides align to TRBD1. The CDR3 sequence is 15 residues long. CDR1 is KGHDR, CDR2 SFDVKD, per germline. V shed 3 bases, J shed 7 bases, and the junction held 7 bases outside the gene matches. The CDR3 spells CATSDTGGGINEQFF. The CDR3 DNA is TGTGCCACCAGTGATACAGGGGGAGGTATTAATGAGCAGTTCTTC.

This clone occurred a few times. This sequence joins TRBV7-6 and TRBJ2-7, with 8 bases identical to TRBD2. Looked up from germline, CDR1 is SGHVS and CDR2 is FNYEAQ. The CDR3 is 15 residues long. The trim removed 2 bases at V and 1 base at J, leaving 4 bases unmatched. CDR3 loop: CASSLLAGASYEQYF. The DNA for the CDR3 is TGTGCCAGCAGCTTACTAGCGGGCGCTTCCTACGAGCAGTACTTC.

The genes are TRBV19 and TRBJ2-2; 8 bases match TRBD1. V lost 7 bases to trimming and J lost 4 bases; unmatched junction nucleotides: 2. The CDR3 loop spans 13 amino acids. Germline-derived CDR1 and CDR2 are LNHDA and SQIVND (reference sequence). CDR3 protein: CASTDRGTGELFF. CDR3 bases: TGTGCCAGTACTGACAGGGGCACCGGGGAGCTGTTTTTT.

This chain joins TRBV9 and TRBJ2-2; no reliable D call. Between the trimmed V and J ends, which lost 0 bases and 7 bases, there was a span of 7 bases. The V gene's germline CDR1 is SGDLS and CDR2 YYNGEE. This CDR3 contains 13 residues. This CDR3 is CASSVDLSGELFF. CDR3 coding DNA: TGTGCCAGCAGCGTAGATCTAAGCGGGGAGCTGTTTTTT.

This chain joins TRBV27 and TRBJ1-2; D unclear. Germline CDR1 reads MNHEY; CDR2 reads SMNVEV (reference sequence). V lost 5 bases, J lost 1 base, and 14 bases lay in between. The CDR3 sequence is 15 residues long. CDR3 bases: TGTGCCAGCAGTCCCCAGCGGGTTCATAACTATGGCTACACCTTC. It specifies CASSPQRVHNYGYTF.

The genes are TRBV19 and TRBJ2-5, with 11 bases identical to TRBD2. The trim removed 5 bases at V and 3 bases at J, leaving 2 bases unmatched. CDR1 and CDR2 (germline): LNHDA, SQIVND (reference sequence). The CDR3 runs to 14 residues. The CDR3 DNA reads as TGTGCCAGTAGTGGTAGCGGGAGGGAAGAGACCCAGTACTTC. This gives the protein CASSGSGREETQYF.

V is TRBV19 and J is TRBJ1-6, with a weak D call TRBD1 (5 bases). Trimming shortened V by 3 bases and J by 0 bases, and 15 bases separated the two germline ends. Germline V gene sequence: CDR1 LNHDA, CDR2 SQIVND (reference sequence). The CDR3 contains 18 residues. In nucleotides, the CDR3 is TGTGCCAGTAGTATTACGGACACCCGGAGCTCCTATAATTCACCCCTCCACTTT. Its translation is CASSITDTRSSYNSPLHF.

V is TRBV19 and J is TRBJ1-5; perhaps TRBD1 as D (5 bases). The CDR3 has 15 residues. Germline CDR1 reads LNHDA; CDR2 reads SQIVND (reference sequence). V was shortened by 5 bases and J by 1 base, with 12 bases between the two germline ends. The CDR3 sequence is CASSRSGESNQPQHF. The CDR3 DNA reads TGTGCCAGTAGTCGCTCGGGGGAAAGCAATCAGCCCCAGCATTTT.

The chain employs TRBV19 and TRBJ2-2, with TRBD2 matching over 10 bases. The ends lost 7 bases at V and 7 bases at J; junction bases unmatched: 9. Germline V gene lookup returns CDR1 LNHDA and CDR2 SQIVND (reference sequence). The CDR3 has 15 residues. CDR3 amino acids: CASKETSGTGGELFF. The CDR3 DNA sequence: TGTGCCAGTAAGGAAACTAGCGGGACCGGCGGGGAGCTGTTTTTT.

The chain combines TRBV2 with TRBJ2-2, with 8 positions matching TRBD2. J gave up 4 bases and V 4 bases, and 5 bases lay outside the gene matches. The CDR3 is 15 residues long. The germline V gene encodes CDR1 SNHLY and CDR2 FYNNEI. The CDR3 spells CASSGRLAGTGELFF. Here the CDR3 DNA reads TGTGCCAGCAGTGGAAGGCTAGCGGGCACCGGGGAGCTGTTTTTT. The full variable domain, in which reference TRBV2 and TRBJ2-2 provide the parts outside the CDR3, is EPEVTQTPSHQVTQMGQEVILRCVPISNHLYFYWYRQILGQKVEFLVSFYNNEISEKSEIFDDQFSVERPDGSNFTLKIRSTKLEDSAMYFCASSGRLAGTGELFFGEGSRLTVL.

The J gene is TRBJ1-6, the V gene TRBV11-2; no firm D call. There are 13 residues in the CDR3. Trimming removed 5 bases from V and 7 bases from J, with 9 bases in between. CDR1 and CDR2 (germline): SGHAT, FQNNGV. The CDR3 DNA reads as TGTGCCAGCAGCCCTCGGTGGAATTCACCCCTCCACTTT. It yields the protein CASSPRWNSPLHF. The full variable domain, with the rest looked up from reference TRBV11-2 and TRBJ1-6, is EAGVAQSPRYKIIEKRQSVAFWCNPISGHATLYWYQQILGQGPKLLIQFQNNGVVDDSQLPKDRFSAERLKGVDSTLKIQPAKLEDSAVYLCASSPRWNSPLHFGNGTRLTVT.

V is TRBV6-2 or TRBV6-3 and J is TRBJ2-1; 16 nucleotides align to TRBD2. The ends lost 2 bases at V and 0 bases at J; junction bases unmatched: 10. This CDR3 is 21 amino acids long. CDR1 and CDR2 (germline): MNHEY, SVGEGT. This chain's CDR3 is CASSYAGTSGRVIPSYNEQFF. The CDR3 nucleotides are TGTGCCAGCAGTTACGCCGGGACTAGCGGGAGGGTCATTCCCTCCTACAATGAGCAGTTCTTC.

J is TRBJ2-5 and V is TRBV7-8, with D tentatively TRBD1 (5 bases). The CDR3 spans 14 residues. Trimming removed 3 bases from V and 0 bases from J, with 8 bases in between. Germline values: CDR1 SGHVS, CDR2 FQNEAQ. CDR3 coding DNA: TGTGCCAGCAGCTTCCCAGGGTACCAAGAGACCCAGTACTTC. This translates into CASSFPGYQETQYF.

The CDR3 spells CASSLTGGPRSYTQYF. The CDR3 DNA is TGTGCCAGCAGCTTAACGGGAGGGCCGAGGAGTTATACGCAGTATTTT. V usage is TRBV7-3 and J usage is TRBJ2-3; 7 bases agree with TRBD2. The ends lost 0 bases at V and 7 bases at J; junction bases unmatched: 10. The CDR3 is made up of 16 amino acids. The germline V gene encodes CDR1 SGHTA and CDR2 FQGTGA.

The rearrangement links TRBV29-1 to TRBJ2-7; 11 bases are a match to TRBD1. Germline V CDR1 and CDR2: SQVTM, ANQGSEA. After removal of 1 base from V and 5 bases from J, the junction contained 10 bases not matched to a gene. CDR3 length: 16 residues. CDR3 DNA sequence: TGCAGCGTTGAAGGTCTCCTCGGGACAGGGGGAGACGAGCAGTACTTC. Residues: CSVEGLLGTGGDEQYF.

The V gene is TRBV19, the J gene TRBJ2-1; 7 bases are shared with TRBD2. After removal of 3 bases from V and 6 bases from J, the junction contained 5 bases not matched to a gene. Germline CDR1 and CDR2: LNHDA and SQIVND (reference sequence). This CDR3 is built from 14 residues. The CDR3 nucleotides read TGTGCCAGTAGTATGGGGGAGGGAGTCAATGAGCAGTTCTTC. Translation gives CASSMGEGVNEQFF. The whole variable domain, filled in from reference TRBV19 and TRBJ2-1, reads DGGITQSPKYLFRKEGQNVTLSCEQNLNHDAMYWYRQDPGQGLRLIYYSQIVNDFQKGDIAEGYSVSREKKESFPLTVTSAQKNPTAFYLCASSMGEGVNEQFFGPGTRLTVL.

The V and J genes are TRBV5-1 and TRBJ2-1, with a weak D call TRBD2 (5 bases). V was pared by 4 bases and J by 8 bases, with 13 bases between. Germline V gene sequence: CDR1 SGHRS, CDR2 YFSETQ. The CDR3 is 13 amino acids. The CDR3 sequence is CASSITRLDEQFF. In DNA form, the CDR3 reads TGCGCCAGCAGCATCACTAGGTTGGATGAGCAGTTCTTC.

The chain carries TRBV5-8 and TRBJ2-3; D unclear. Germline-derived CDR1 and CDR2 are SGHTS and YDEGEE. The CDR3 is made up of 13 amino acids. Here the CDR3 DNA reads TGTGCGAGCCAGAGGTCCTACACAGATACGCAGTATTTT. As protein: CASQRSYTDTQYF.